This T cell receptor beta chain appears in the sequencing data of a study of T cells after yellow fever vaccination. General study findings and limits: After the booster, 96% of CD4 and approximately 90% of CD8 primary-response clones were re-detected.

TCRdb reprocessed the 5' RACE reads via MiXCR and lists one record per CDR3 protein. Seen here are a few hundred thousand distinct CDR3 sequences, around 10% observed once, and the top ten hold less than 20%. The sample holds a few counts of this clonotype. What it binds is unknown. The V segment lost 0 bases and the J segment 1 base; nucleotides outside the gene matches: 3. CDR3 length equals 16 residues. CDR1 SGDLS and CDR2 YYNGEE come from the germline V gene. This specimen was PBMCs, taken on the day of the first yellow fever vaccination. The receptor's source is a man aged 18 to 30 who received the YFV17D yellow fever vaccine. The gene calls are TRBV9 and TRBJ2-3; the match to TRBD2 covers 9 bases. CDR3 in DNA: TGTGCCAGCAGCGTAGAAGCGGGGGGCGGCACAGATACGCAGTATTTT. Protein product: CASSVEAGGGTDTQYF.